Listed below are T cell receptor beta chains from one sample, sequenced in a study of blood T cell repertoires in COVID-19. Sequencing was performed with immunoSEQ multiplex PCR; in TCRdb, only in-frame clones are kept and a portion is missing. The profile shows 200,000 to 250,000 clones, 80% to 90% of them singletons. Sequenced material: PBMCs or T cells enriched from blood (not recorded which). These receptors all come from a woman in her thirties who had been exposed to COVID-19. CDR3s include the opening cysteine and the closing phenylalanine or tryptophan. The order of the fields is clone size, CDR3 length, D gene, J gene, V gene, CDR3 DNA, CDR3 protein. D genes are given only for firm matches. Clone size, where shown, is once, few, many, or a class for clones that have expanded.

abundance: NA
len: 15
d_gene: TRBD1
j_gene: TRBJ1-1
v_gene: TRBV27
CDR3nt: TGTGCCAGCAGTCGCACCACAGGGGGGAACACTGAAGCTTTCTTT
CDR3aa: CASSRTTGGNTEAFF

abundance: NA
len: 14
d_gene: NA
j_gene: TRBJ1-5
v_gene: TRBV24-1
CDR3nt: TGTGCCACCAGTGATTTGTCAGGGGATCAGCCCCAGCATTTT
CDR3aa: CATSDLSGDQPQHF

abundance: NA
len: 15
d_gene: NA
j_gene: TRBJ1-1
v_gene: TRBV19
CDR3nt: TGTGCCAGTAGTATAAGGCAGGGATTGAACACTGAAGCTTTCTTT
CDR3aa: CASSIRQGLNTEAFF

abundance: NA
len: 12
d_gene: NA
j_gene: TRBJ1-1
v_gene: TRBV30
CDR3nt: TGTGCCTGGAGTAAGCCTTTCACTGAAGCTTTCTTT
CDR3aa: CAWSKPFTEAFF

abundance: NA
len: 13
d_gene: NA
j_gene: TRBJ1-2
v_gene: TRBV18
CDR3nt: TGTGCCAGCTCACCCAAACTCAGGGATGGCTACACCTTC
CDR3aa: CASSPKLRDGYTF

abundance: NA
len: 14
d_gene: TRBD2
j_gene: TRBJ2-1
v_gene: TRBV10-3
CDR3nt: TGTGCCATCAGTTCTCTAGCGGGAGGGGGAGAGCAGTTCTTC
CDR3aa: CAISSLAGGGEQFF

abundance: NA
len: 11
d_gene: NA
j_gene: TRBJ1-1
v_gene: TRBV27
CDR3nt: TGTGCCAGCATTATACGGGGTGAAGCTTTCTTT
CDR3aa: CASIIRGEAFF

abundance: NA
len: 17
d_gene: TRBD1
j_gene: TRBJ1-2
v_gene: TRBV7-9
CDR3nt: TGTGCCAGCAGCTCCGACACCCCCGGGACAGGAGTTTATGGCTACACCTTC
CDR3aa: CASSSDTPGTGVYGYTF

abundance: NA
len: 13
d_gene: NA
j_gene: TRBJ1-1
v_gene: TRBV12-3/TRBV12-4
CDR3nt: TGTGCCAGCAGTTTTTTGAGTTCCACTGAAGCTTTCTTT
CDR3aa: CASSFLSSTEAFF

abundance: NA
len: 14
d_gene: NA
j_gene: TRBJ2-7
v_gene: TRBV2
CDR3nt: TGTGCCAGCACCCTTTCGCCTAACTCCTACGAGCAGTACTTC
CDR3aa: CASTLSPNSYEQYF

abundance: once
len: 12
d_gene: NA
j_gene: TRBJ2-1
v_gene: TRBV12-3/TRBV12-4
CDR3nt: TGTGCCAGCAGTTTCAGTGGGGCAGGGCAGTTCTTC
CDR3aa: CASSFSGAGQFF

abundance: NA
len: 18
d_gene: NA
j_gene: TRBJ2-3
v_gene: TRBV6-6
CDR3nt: TGTGCCAGCAGTCCAAACCTTAGGGTGGCAGGGCGCACAGATACGCAGTATTTT
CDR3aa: CASSPNLRVAGRTDTQYF

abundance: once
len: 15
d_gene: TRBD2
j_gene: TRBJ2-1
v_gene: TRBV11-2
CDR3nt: TGTGCCAGCAGCTTATCTAGCGGGGCCTCGAATGAGCAGTTCTTC
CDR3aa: CASSLSSGASNEQFF

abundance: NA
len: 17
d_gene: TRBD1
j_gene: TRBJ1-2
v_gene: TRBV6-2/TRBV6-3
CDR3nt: TGTGCCAGCAGTTCCCGGACAGGGGAAGACGCTAACTATGGCTACACCTTC
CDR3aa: CASSSRTGEDANYGYTF

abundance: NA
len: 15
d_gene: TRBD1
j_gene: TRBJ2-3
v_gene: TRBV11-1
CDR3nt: TGTGCCAGCAGCTCCGGGACAGGGGGCACAGATACGCAGTATTTT
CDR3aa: CASSSGTGGTDTQYF

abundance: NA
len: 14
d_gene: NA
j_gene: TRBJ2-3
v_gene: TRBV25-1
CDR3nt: TGTGCCAGCAGTGAGACCAGGGCGACAGATACGCAGTATTTT
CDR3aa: CASSETRATDTQYF

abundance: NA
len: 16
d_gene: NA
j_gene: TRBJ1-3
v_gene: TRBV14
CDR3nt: TGTGCCAGCAGCCAAGCGTTCGGGAATGCTGGAAACACCATATATTTT
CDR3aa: CASSQAFGNAGNTIYF

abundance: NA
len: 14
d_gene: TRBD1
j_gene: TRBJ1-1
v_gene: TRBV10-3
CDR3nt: TGTGCCATCAATCGACAGGGGGAGGTCACTGAAGCTTTCTTT
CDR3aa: CAINRQGEVTEAFF

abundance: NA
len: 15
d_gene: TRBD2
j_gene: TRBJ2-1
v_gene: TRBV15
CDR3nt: TGTGCCACCAGCAGTGACCGGCGGGAGGGCGGTGAGCAGTTCTTC
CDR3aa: CATSSDRREGGEQFF

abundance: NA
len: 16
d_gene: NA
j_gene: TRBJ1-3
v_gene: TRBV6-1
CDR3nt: TGTGCCAGCAGTGATCCTACCAGAGGGTGGGGAAACACCATATATTTT
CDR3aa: CASSDPTRGWGNTIYF

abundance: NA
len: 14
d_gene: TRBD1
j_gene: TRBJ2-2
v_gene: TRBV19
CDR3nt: TGTGCCAGTATGAGGGACAGGAACACCGGGGAGCTGTTTTTT
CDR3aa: CASMRDRNTGELFF

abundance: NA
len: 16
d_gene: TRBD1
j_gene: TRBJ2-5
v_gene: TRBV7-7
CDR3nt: TGTGCTAGCAGCTATCGGGACAGGGGTCCCCAAGAGACCCAGTACTTC
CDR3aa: CASSYRDRGPQETQYF

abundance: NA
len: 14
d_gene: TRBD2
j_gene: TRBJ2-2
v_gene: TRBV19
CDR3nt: TGTGCCAGTAGTGTCGGGAGGGCCACCGGGGAGCTGTTTTTT
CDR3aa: CASSVGRATGELFF

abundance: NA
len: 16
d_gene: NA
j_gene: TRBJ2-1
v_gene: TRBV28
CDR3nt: TGTGCCAGCAGTTTTAGAGGGCGGGAAAGGTCCCATGAGCAGTTCTTC
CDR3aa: CASSFRGRERSHEQFF

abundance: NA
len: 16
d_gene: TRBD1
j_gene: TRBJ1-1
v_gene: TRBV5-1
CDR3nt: TGCGCCAGCAGCATCACCGGGACAGGGGGGAGAGCTGAAGCTTTCTTT
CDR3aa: CASSITGTGGRAEAFF

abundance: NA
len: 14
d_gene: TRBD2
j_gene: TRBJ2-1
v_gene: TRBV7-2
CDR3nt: TGTGCCAGCAGCTCCTCCGGGACTAGGGTGGAGCAGTTCTTC
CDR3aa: CASSSSGTRVEQFF

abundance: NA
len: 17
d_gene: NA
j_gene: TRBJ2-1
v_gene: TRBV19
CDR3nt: TGTGCCAGTAGTATCCTTCGAGCGGAAAATTCCTACAATGAGCAGTTCTTC
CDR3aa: CASSILRAENSYNEQFF